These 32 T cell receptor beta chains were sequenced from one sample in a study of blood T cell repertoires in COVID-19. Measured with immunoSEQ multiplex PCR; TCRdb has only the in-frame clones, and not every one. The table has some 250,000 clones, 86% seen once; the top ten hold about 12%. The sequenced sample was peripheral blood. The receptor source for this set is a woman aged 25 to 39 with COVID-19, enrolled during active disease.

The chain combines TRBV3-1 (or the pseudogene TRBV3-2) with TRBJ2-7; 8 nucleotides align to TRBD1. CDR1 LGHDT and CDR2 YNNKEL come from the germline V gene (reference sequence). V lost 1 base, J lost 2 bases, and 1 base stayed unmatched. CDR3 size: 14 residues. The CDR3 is CASSQGTGTYEQYF. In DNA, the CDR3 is TGTGCCAGCAGCCAAGGGACAGGGACCTACGAGCAGTACTTC.

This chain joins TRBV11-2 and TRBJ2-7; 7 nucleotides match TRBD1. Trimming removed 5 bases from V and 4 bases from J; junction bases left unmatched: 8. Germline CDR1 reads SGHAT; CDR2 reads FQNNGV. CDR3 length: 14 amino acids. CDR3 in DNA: TGTGCCAGCAGCAAAGGGACAGAGGAATACGAGCAGTACTTC. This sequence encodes CASSKGTEEYEQYF.

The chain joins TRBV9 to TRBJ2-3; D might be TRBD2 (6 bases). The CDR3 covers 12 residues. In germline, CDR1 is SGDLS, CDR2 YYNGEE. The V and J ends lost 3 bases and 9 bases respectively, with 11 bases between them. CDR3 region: CASSATSRTQYF. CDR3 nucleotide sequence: TGTGCCAGCAGCGCAACTAGCAGGACGCAGTATTTT.

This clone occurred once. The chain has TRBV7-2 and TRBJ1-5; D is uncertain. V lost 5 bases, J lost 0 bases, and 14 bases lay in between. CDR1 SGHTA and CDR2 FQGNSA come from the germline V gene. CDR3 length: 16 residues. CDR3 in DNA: TGTGCCAGCAGCCCCATCGGACTGTATAGCAATCAGCCCCAGCATTTT. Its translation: CASSPIGLYSNQPQHF. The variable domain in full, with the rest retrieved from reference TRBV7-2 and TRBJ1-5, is GAGVSQSPSNKVTEKGKDVELRCDPISGHTALYWYRQSLGQGLEFLIYFQGNSAPDKSGLPSDRFSAERTGGSVSTLTIQRTQQEDSAVYLCASSPIGLYSNQPQHFGDGTRLSIL.

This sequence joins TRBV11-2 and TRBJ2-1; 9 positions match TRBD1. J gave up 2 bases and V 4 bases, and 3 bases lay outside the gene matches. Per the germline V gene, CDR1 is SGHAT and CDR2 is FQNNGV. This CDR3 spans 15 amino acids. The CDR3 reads CASSWGTGTYNEQFF. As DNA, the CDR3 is TGTGCCAGCAGCTGGGGGACAGGGACCTACAATGAGCAGTTCTTC. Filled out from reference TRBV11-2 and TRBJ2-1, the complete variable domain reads EAGVAQSPRYKIIEKRQSVAFWCNPISGHATLYWYQQILGQGPKLLIQFQNNGVVDDSQLPKDRFSAERLKGVDSTLKIQPAKLEDSAVYLCASSWGTGTYNEQFFGPGTRLTVL.

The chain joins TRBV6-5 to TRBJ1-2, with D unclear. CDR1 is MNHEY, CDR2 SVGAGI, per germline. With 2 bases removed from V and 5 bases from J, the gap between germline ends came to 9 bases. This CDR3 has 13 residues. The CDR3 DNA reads TGTGCCAGCAGTTACGGGCCGATTTATGGCTACACCTTC. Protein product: CASSYGPIYGYTF.

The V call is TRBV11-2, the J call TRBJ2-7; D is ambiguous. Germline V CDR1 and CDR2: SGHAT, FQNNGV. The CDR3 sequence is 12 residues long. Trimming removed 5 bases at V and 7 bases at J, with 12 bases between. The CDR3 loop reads CASSRWAGEQYF. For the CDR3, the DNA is TGTGCCAGCAGCCGTTGGGCTGGGGAGCAGTACTTC.

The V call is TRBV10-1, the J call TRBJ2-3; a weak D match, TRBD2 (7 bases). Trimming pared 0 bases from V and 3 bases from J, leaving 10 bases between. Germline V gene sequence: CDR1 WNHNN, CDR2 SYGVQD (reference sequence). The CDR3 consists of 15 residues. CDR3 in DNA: TGCGCCAGCAGTGAGTCCGGGGGGCGAACAGATACGCAGTATTTT. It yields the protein CASSESGGRTDTQYF.

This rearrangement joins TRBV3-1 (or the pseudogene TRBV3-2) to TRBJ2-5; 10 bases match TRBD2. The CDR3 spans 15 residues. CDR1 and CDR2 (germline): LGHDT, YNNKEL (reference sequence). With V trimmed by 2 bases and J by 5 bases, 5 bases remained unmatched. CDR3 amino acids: CASSQRTSGDETQYF. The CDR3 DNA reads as TGTGCCAGCAGCCAACGCACTAGCGGGGATGAGACCCAGTACTTC.

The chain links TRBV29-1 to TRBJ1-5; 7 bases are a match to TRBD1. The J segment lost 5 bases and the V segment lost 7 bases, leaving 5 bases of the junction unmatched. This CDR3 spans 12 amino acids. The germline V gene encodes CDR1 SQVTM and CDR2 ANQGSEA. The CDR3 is CSARQGDQPQHF. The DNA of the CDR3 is TGCAGCGCCCGACAGGGAGATCAGCCCCAGCATTTT.

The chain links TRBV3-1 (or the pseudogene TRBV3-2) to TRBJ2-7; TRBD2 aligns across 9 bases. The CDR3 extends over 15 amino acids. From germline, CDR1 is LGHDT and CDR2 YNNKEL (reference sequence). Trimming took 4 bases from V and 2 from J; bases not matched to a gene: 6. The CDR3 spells CASSRGSGGPYEQYF. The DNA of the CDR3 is TGTGCCAGCAGCCGAGGTAGCGGGGGTCCCTACGAGCAGTACTTC.

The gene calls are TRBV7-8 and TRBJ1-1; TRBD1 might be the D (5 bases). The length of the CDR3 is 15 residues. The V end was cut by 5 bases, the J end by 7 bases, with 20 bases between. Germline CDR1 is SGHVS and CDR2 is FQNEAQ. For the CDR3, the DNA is TGTGCCAGCAGCCCCCAAGGTGGGGGGGGGAATGAAGCTTTCTTT. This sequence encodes CASSPQGGGGNEAFF.

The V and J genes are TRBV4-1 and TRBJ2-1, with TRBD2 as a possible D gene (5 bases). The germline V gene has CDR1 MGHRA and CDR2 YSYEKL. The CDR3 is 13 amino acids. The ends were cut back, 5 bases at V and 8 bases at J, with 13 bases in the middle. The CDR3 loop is CASSTRGSYEQFF. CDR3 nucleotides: TGCGCCAGCAGCACGCGCGGGTCCTATGAGCAGTTCTTC.

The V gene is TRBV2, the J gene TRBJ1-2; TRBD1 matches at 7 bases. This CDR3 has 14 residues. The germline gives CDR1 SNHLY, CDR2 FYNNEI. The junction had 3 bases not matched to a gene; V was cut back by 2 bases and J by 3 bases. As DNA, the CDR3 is TGTGCCAGCAGTGAACTCAGGGGGGACTATGGCTACACCTTC. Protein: CASSELRGDYGYTF.

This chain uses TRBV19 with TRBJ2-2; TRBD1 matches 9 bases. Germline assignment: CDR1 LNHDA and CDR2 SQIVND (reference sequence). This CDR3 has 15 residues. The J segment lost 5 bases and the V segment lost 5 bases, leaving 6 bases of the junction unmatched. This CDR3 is CASSPATGGTGELFF. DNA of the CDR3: TGTGCCAGTAGTCCCGCGACAGGGGGGACCGGGGAGCTGTTTTTT.

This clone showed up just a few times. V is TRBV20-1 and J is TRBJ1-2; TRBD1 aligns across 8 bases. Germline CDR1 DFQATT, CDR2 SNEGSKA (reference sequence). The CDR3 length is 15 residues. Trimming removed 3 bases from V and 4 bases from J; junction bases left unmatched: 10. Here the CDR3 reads CSASPTHGQGYGYTF. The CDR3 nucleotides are TGCAGTGCTAGTCCGACGCATGGACAGGGCTATGGCTACACCTTC.

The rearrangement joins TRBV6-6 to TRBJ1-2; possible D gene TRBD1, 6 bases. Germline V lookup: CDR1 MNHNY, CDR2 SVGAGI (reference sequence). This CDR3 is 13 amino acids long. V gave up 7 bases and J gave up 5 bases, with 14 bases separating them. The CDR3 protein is CASTTAGEYGYTF. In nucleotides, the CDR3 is TGTGCCAGCACCACCGCAGGGGAGTATGGCTACACCTTC.

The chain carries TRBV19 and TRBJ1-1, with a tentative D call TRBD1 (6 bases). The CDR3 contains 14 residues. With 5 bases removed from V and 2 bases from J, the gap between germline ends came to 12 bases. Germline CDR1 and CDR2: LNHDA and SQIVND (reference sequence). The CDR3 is CASSPTGTNTEAFF. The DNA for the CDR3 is TGTGCCAGTAGTCCAACAGGGACCAACACTGAAGCTTTCTTT.

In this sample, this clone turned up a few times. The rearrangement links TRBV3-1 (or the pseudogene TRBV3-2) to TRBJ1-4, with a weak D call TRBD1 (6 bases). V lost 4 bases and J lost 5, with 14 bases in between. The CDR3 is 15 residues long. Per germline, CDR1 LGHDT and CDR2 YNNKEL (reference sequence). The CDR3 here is CASSLSGQLNEKLFF. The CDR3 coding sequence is TGTGCCAGCAGCCTCAGTGGACAGTTGAATGAAAAACTGTTTTTT.

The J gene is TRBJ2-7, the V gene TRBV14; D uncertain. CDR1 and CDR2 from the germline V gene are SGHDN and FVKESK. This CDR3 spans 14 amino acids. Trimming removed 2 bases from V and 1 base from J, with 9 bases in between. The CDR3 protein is CASSQPPHSYEQYF. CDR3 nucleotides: TGTGCCAGCAGCCAACCCCCACATTCCTACGAGCAGTACTTC.

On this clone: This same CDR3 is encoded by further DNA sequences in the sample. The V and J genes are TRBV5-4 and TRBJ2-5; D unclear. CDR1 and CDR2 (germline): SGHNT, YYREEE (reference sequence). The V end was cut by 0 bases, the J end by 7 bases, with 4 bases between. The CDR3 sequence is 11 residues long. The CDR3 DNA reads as TGTGCCAGCAGCTTGGGCGGGACCCAGTACTTC. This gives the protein CASSLGGTQYF.

The CDR3 spells CALPADTQYF. In DNA, the CDR3 is TGTGCCCTCCCAGCAGATACGCAGTATTTT. The genes are TRBV15 and TRBJ2-3, with no clear D. The germline gives CDR1 LNHNV, CDR2 YYDKDF (reference sequence). V gave up 11 bases and J gave up 4 bases, with 7 bases separating them. This CDR3 contains 10 residues.

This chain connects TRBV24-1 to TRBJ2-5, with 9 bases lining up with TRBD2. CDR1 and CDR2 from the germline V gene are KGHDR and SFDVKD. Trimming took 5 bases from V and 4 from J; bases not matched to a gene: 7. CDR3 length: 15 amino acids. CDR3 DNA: TGTGCCACCAGTGGTTCGCGGGGGGGAACAGAGACCCAGTACTTC. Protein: CATSGSRGGTETQYF.

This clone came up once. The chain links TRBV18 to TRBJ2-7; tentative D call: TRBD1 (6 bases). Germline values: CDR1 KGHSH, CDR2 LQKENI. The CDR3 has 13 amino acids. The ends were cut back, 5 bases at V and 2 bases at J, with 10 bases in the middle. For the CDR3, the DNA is TGTGCCAGCTCAAGAGGACAGCCCTACGAGCAGTACTTC. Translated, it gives CASSRGQPYEQYF.

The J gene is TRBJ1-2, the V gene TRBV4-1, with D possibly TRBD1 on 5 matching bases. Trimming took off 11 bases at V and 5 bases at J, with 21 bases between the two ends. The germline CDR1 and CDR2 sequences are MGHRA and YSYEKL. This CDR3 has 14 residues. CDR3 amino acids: CASGGGEVFYGYTF. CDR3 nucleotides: TGCGCCTCGGGGGGGGGAGAGGTGTTTTATGGCTACACCTTC.

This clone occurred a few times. The CDR3 DNA reads as TGCGCCAGCAGCCGCGGGACTAGCGGTCCCTACGAGCAGTACTTC. As protein: CASSRGTSGPYEQYF. The chain employs TRBV4-1 and TRBJ2-7, with 11 bases that match TRBD2. The J segment lost 2 bases and the V segment lost 4 bases, leaving 4 bases of the junction unmatched. This CDR3 is built from 15 residues. Germline CDR1 is MGHRA and CDR2 is YSYEKL.

The DNA of the CDR3 is TGTGCCAGCAGCACTAGTGGCGGAACAGGGTTCTATGGCTACACCTTC. Residues: CASSTSGGTGFYGYTF. J is TRBJ1-2 and V is TRBV11-2; TRBD1 might be the D (6 bases). CDR1 SGHAT and CDR2 FQNNGV come from the germline V gene. The CDR3 is made up of 16 amino acids. Trimming removed 5 bases at V and 4 bases at J, with 20 bases between.

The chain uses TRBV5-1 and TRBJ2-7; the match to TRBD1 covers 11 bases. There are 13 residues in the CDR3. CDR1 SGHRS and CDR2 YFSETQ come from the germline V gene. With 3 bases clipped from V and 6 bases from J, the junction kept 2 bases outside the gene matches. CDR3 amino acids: CASSWGQGGEQYF. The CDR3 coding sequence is TGCGCCAGCAGCTGGGGACAGGGGGGCGAGCAGTACTTC. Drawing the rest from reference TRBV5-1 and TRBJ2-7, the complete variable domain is KAGVTQTPRYLIKTRGQQVTLSCSPISGHRSVSWYQQTPGQGLQFLFEYFSETQRNKGNFPGRFSGRQFSNSRSEMNVSTLELGDSALYLCASSWGQGGEQYFGPGTRLTVT.

For the CDR3, the DNA is TGTGCCAGCAGCTGCAGGCCAGGAAAGCCGTCCAGGGACGAGCAGTACTTC. Translating it yields CASSCRPGKPSRDEQYF. The genes are TRBV7-6 and TRBJ2-7; TRBD1 might be the D (5 bases). CDR1 and CDR2 from the germline V gene are SGHVS and FNYEAQ. This CDR3 is built from 17 residues. The V end was cut by 4 bases, the J end by 5 bases, with 24 bases between.

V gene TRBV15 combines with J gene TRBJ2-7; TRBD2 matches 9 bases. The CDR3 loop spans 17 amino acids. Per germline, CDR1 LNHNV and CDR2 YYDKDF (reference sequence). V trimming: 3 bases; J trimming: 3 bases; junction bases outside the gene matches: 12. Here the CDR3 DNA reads TGTGCCACCAGCAGGGGGTGGCGGGGGGGCATTAGCTACGAGCAGTACTTC. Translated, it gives CATSRGWRGGISYEQYF.

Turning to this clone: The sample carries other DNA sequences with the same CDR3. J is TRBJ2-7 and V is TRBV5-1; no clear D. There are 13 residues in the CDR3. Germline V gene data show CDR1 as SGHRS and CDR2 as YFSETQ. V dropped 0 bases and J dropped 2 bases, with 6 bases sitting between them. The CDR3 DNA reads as TGCGCCAGCAGCTTGGCAACAGCCTACGAGCAGTACTTC. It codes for CASSLATAYEQYF.

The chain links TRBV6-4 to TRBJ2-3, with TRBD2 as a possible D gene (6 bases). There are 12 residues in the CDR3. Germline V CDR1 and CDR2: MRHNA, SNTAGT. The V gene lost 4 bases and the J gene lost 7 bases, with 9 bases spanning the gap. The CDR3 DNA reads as TGTGCCAGCAGTGCGGAGGGGAATACGCAGTATTTT. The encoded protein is CASSAEGNTQYF.